This TCR beta chain was captured by sequencing in a study of cytomegalovirus exposure and HLA in healthy donors. Study-level information: Among around 170 million T cells, an earlier analysis found 117 million unique TCR beta sequences. Study-level points and caveats: One cluster of highly shared sequence variants probably arose as a sequencing artifact.

Amplification used 60 Vbeta primers and 13 Jbeta primers. The method was immunoSEQ multiplex PCR; TCRdb's version includes in-frame clones alone and lacks a portion of them. The sample shows fewer than 150,000 clones, around 74% of them seen only once. The CDR3 has 17 residues. The V end lost 1 base, the J end lost 2 bases, and 17 bases lay between the germline ends. The germline CDR1 and CDR2 sequences are LNHNV and YYDKDF (reference sequence). As concerns this clone: What it binds is not known.

The study sampled nominally healthy donors, though unrecorded immune exposures were likely. The receptor's source is a man between 60 and 75 years old in good health and CMV-seropositive. The chain employs TRBV15 and TRBJ1-1, with TRBD1 as a possible D gene (5 bases). Sequencing was done on a sample of PBMCs. The CDR3 DNA reads TGTGCCACCAGCAGAGTAGGAGGGACTTCACTCAACACTGAAGCTTTCTTT. Protein sequence: CATSRVGGTSLNTEAFF.